One T cell receptor beta chain is described in this entry. What it recognizes is unknown. The data belong to a study of T-cell memory formation after mild COVID-19. General study findings and limits: Cross-reactive memory apparently joined, as some responding clones appeared in pre-infection memory. Clones that shrank (day 15 to 85) were balanced CD4/CD8, whereas later expanders leaned CD4+.

Trimming took off 5 bases at V and 6 bases at J, with 11 bases between the two ends. The CDR3 contains 12 residues. Germline-derived CDR1 and CDR2 are SGHTA and FQGTGA. Constant-segment primers served in 5'RACE that generated TCR alpha and TCR beta cDNA libraries bearing sample barcodes and UMIs. TCRdb processed the 5' RACE reads anew with MiXCR; each CDR3 protein has one entry. The data hold about half a million distinct CDR3 sequences, with about 20% observed a single time. Sequenced input: PBMCs or a T cell subset sorted from them (not recorded which). This TCR came from an adult woman who had mild COVID-19 (a few samples of this study predate the infection). Cell type and time point are not known. The rearrangement joins TRBV7-3 to TRBJ2-7; TRBD1 or TRBD2 may be the D gene (5 bases each). CDR3 nucleotide sequence: TGTGCCAGCAGCCTCGAGGGACCCGAGCAGTACTTC. It is translated as CASSLEGPEQYF.